This is a list of T cell receptor beta chains from one sample in a study of CD8 T cells in cerebrospinal fluid in Alzheimer's disease. TCRdb reprocessed the 10x single-cell sequencing reads, with one entry per CDR3 protein and no DNA. The table lists 950 to 1,200 distinct CDR3 sequences. The sequencing sample was made of cerebrospinal fluid. The receptor source for this set is a human donor in good health. The CDR3 runs from the conserved cysteine through the conserved F or W. Part of the rows lack a size; the others show once, few, many or a class for expanded clones.

j_call v_call clone_size cdr3_aa
TRBJ2-1 TRBV9 medium-sized CASSTGGSSYNEQFF
TRBJ2-5 TRBV6-5 large CASSQRGQGKETQYF
TRBJ1-6 TRBV28 medium-sized CASRSGGNSPLHF
TRBJ2-5 TRBV20-1 medium-sized CSAIQGGSGSRVIETQYF
TRBJ2-3 TRBV7-3 medium-sized CASSLTGAGGPKNTQYF
TRBJ1-1 TRBV5-6 medium-sized CASSLSSTEAFF
TRBJ2-2 TRBV30 medium-sized CAWSSRREGLFGELFF
TRBJ2-1 TRBV6-1 medium-sized CASSVTYSYNEQFF
TRBJ2-6 TRBV5-1 . CASSLVVEPSSGANVLTF
TRBJ1-6 TRBV7-9 medium-sized CASSLGPAENSPLHF
TRBJ2-5 TRBV7-9 large CASSPAAGGQETQYF
TRBJ2-1 TRBV20-1 medium-sized CSATTGTRGDEQFF
TRBJ2-3 TRBV20-1 large CSAIYGAQDTQYF
TRBJ2-7 TRBV28 medium-sized CASSSTIVTGPSSYEQYF
TRBJ1-3 TRBV29-1 medium-sized CSVVVSGNTIYF
TRBJ2-3 TRBV20-1 medium-sized CSVSGRASDTQYF
TRBJ2-1 TRBV11-3 medium-sized CASSLGGYNEQFF